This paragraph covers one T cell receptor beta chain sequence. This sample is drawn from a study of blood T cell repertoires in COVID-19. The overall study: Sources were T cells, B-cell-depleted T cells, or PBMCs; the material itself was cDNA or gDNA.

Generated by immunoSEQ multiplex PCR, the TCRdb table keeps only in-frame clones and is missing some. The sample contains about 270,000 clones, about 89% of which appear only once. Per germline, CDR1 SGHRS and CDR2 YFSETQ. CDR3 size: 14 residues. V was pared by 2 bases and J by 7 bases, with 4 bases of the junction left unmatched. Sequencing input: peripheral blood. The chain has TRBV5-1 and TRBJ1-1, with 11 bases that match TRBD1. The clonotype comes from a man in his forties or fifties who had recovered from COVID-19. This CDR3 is CASSFGQGAVEAFF. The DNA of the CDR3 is TGCGCCAGCAGCTTCGGACAGGGGGCGGTTGAAGCTTTCTTT.